The 6 T cell receptor beta chains below all came from one sample that was sequenced in a study of beta chain features in type 1 diabetes. Findings and caveats of the study: Shortening that was moderate but significant affected the TCRB CDR3s of Type 1 diabetes patients in all four CD4+ subsets.

These receptors' antigens are unknown. TCRB transcripts that were expressed got sequenced, as all of the isolated RNA had been reverse transcribed. Profiling relied on immunoSEQ multiplex PCR, and the TCRdb table lists in-frame clones only, not all of them. The data show 600,000 to 750,000 clones, 9.5% to 15% seen once. The sequenced sample was naive CD4+ T cells from blood. All receptors derive from a man aged 30 to 39 with type 1 diabetes.

The V gene is TRBV11-2, the J gene TRBJ2-3; 8 bases agree with TRBD2. CDR3 size: 16 residues. Trimming took 6 bases from V and 0 from J; bases not matched to a gene: 8. Germline V gene data show CDR1 as SGHAT and CDR2 as FQNNGV. The CDR3 bases are TGTGCCAGCAGAGTCGGACTAGCTGCTAGCACAGATACGCAGTATTTT. It specifies CASRVGLAASTDTQYF.

The chain couples TRBV6-5 to TRBJ2-7, with 7 bases identical to TRBD1. This CDR3 has 15 residues. Germline assignment: CDR1 MNHEY and CDR2 SVGAGI. Trimming cost V 0 bases and J 2 bases; bases outside gene matches: 4. CDR3 DNA sequence: TGTGCCAGCAGTTACTCGACGCAGGGGGCCTACGAGCAGTACTTC. This encodes CASSYSTQGAYEQYF.

The table lists this clone with a few counts. Other DNA sequences in this sample translate to the same CDR3. This chain uses TRBV7-2 with TRBJ1-3; 9 nucleotides align to TRBD1. This CDR3 spans 16 amino acids. Germline-derived CDR1 and CDR2 are SGHTA and FQGNSA. V shed 1 base, J shed 4 bases, and the junction held 5 bases outside the gene matches. For the CDR3, the DNA is TGTGCCAGCAGCTTAGTATGGACAGGGGCCGGAAACACCATATATTTT. This gives the protein CASSLVWTGAGNTIYF.

The chain couples TRBV9 to TRBJ1-2; D possibly corresponds to TRBD1 (6 bases). The germline V and J ends were trimmed by 3 bases and 1 base, with 10 bases remaining between them. Germline V gives CDR1 SGDLS, CDR2 YYNGEE. The CDR3 length is 14 residues. The CDR3: CASSANRDNYGYTF. CDR3 nucleotides: TGTGCCAGCAGCGCCAACAGGGATAACTATGGCTACACCTTC.

The rearrangement links TRBV9 to TRBJ2-7; D gene uncertain. The length of the CDR3 is 16 residues. Germline V gene sequence: CDR1 SGDLS, CDR2 YYNGEE. Trimming cost V 0 bases and J 0 bases, with 13 bases left between them. The CDR3 sequence: CASSVGEAQSSYEQYF. Written as DNA, the CDR3 is TGTGCCAGCAGCGTAGGAGAGGCCCAAAGCTCCTACGAGCAGTACTTC.

CDR3 residues: CASSFATAMNTEAFF. The CDR3, as DNA: TGTGCCAGCAGCTTCGCCACGGCCATGAACACTGAAGCTTTCTTT. The chain uses TRBV7-9 and TRBJ1-1; no reliable D call. The V gene's germline CDR1 is SEHNR and CDR2 FQNEAQ (reference sequence). Trimming removed 3 bases at V and 0 bases at J, with 11 bases between. The CDR3 runs to 15 residues.